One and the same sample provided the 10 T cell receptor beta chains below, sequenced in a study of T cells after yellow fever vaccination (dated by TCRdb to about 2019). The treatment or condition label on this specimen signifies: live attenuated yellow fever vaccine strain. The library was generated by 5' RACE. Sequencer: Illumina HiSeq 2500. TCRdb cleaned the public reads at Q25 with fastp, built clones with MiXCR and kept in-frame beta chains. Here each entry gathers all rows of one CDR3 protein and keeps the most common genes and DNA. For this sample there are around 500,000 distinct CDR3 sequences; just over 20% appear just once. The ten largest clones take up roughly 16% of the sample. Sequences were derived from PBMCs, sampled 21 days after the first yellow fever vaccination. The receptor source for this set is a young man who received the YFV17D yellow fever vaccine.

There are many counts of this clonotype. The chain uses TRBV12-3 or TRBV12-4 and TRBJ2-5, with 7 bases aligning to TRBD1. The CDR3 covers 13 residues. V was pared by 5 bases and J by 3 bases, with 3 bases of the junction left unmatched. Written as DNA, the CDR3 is TGTGCCAGCAGTCCTCAGGGGGAAGAGACCCAGTACTTC. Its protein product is CASSPQGEETQYF.

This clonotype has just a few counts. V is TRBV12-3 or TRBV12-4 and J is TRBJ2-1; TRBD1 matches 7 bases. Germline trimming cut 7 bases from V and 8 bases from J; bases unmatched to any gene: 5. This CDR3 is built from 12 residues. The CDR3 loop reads CASNRQGDEQFF. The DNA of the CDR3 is TGTGCCAGCAATAGACAGGGCGATGAGCAGTTCTTC.

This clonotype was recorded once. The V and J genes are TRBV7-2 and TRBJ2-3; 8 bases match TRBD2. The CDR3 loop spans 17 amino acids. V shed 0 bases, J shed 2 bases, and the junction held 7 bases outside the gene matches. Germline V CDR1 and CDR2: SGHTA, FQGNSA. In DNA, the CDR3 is TGTGCCAGCAGCTTAGCCCGAACTAGCGGTGACACAGATACGCAGTATTTT. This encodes CASSLARTSGDTDTQYF.

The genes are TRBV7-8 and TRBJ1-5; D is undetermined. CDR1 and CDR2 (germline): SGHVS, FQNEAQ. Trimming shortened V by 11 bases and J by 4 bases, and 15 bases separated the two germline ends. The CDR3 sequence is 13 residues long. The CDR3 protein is CASREDVNQPQHF. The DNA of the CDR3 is TGTGCCTCTCGCGAGGACGTGAATCAGCCCCAGCATTTT.

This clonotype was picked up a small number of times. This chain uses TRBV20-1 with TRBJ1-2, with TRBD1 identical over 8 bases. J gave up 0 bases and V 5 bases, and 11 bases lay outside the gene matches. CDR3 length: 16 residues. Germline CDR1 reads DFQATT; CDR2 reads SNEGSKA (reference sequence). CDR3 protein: CSASDRGGLANYGYTF. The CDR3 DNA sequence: TGCAGTGCTTCCGACAGGGGAGGCCTAGCTAACTATGGCTACACCTTC.

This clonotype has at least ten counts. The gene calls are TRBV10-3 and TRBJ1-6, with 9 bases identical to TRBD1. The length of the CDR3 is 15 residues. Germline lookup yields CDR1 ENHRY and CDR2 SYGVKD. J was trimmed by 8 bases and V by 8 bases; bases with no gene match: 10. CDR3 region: CAIAGGTGRHSPLHF. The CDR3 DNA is TGTGCCATCGCGGGGGGGACAGGGAGGCATTCACCCCTCCACTTT.

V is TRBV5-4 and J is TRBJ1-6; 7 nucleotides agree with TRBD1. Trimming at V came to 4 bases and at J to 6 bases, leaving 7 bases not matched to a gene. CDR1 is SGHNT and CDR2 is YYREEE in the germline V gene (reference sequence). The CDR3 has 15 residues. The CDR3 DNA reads TGTGCCAGCAGCACGGGAGGGACAGCTAATTCACCCCTCCACTTT. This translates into CASSTGGTANSPLHF.

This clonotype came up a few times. Here the CDR3 reads CASSRRGTVSNEKLFF. CDR3 coding DNA: TGCGCCAGCAGTCGACGAGGGACAGTTTCTAATGAAAAACTGTTTTTT. V and J are TRBV4-1 and TRBJ1-4, with 7 bases identical to TRBD1. This CDR3 spans 16 amino acids. Germline-derived CDR1 and CDR2 are MGHRA and YSYEKL. J lost 3 bases, V lost 6 bases, and 10 bases had no gene match.

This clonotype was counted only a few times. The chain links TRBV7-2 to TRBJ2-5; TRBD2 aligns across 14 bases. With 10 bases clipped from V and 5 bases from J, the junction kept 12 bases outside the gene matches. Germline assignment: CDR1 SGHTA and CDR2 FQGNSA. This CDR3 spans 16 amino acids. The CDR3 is CATRLAGGDFAETQYF. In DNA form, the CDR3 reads TGTGCCACCCGACTAGCGGGGGGGGATTTTGCGGAGACCCAGTACTTC.

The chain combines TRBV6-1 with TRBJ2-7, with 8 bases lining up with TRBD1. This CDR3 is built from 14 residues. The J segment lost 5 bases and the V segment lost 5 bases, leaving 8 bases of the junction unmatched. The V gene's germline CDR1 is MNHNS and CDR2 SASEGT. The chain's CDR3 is CASSKQGALNEQYF. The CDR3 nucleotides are TGTGCCAGCAGTAAGCAGGGGGCGCTGAACGAGCAGTACTTC.